The source of this TCR beta chain is a study of siplizumab effects on memory and regulatory T cells. As for the study in general: Without drug or with siplizumab at around 1 ug/mL, mixed lymphocyte reactions were set up in pairs.

Cocultured for roughly 6 days at 37°C were the mixed lymphocyte reaction cells. TCRdb's copy holds only in-frame clones and misses some; the assay was immunoSEQ multiplex PCR. The sample yields about 790 clones, just over 70% seen once. Whole-study findings and limits: Proof of suppressive function in proliferating Tregs from siplizumab cultures was not established. Siplizumab, the agent tested, significantly reduced alloreactive sequences traceable to unstimulated CD4+ memory cells. Among mappable alloreactive CD4+ clones, the Treg-derived fraction averaged approximately 69% with siplizumab versus around 30% in controls.

The CDR3 spans 15 residues. In germline, CDR1 is MNHNS, CDR2 SASEGT. V lost 10 bases to trimming and J lost 10 bases, with 26 bases between them. Concerning this clone: Its matching antigen is unknown.

The material sequenced was CFSE-low (dividing) CD4+ T cells sorted from an allogeneic mixed lymphocyte reaction. The clonotype was recovered from a human donor in good health; the cells came from an allogeneic mixed lymphocyte reaction. Some clones in this sample may be carry-over from other donors' samples. This chain links TRBV6-1 with TRBJ1-5; possible D gene TRBD1, 6 bases. The CDR3 coding sequence is TGTGCCACAACGAGGACAGAAGCTGCCCTTTTCCCCCAGCATTTT. Amino acids: CATTRTEAALFPQHF.